This T cell receptor (beta chain) was sequenced in a study of shared T cell receptors in the human thymus (dated by TCRdb to 2020 to 2022). About the study as a whole: The study investigated the way shared, self-reactive T-cell receptor alpha chains are produced in the human thymus.

Note on this clone: It lacks a known antigen. No qualities accompany the bases; no much larger clone lies one base away.

Sequences MNHNS (CDR1) and SASEGT (CDR2) are obtained from the germline V gene. From cysteine to phenylalanine, the CDR3 is 15 amino acids long. Here the CDR3 DNA is all that survives: 45 bases in frame from base 1. The trim is 5 bases for V and 3 bases for J, with a gap of 16 bases between the germline ends. The protocol used for the library was the immunoSEQ multiplex PCR assay. TCRdb obtained this table from immuneACCESS and retained in-frame rearrangements with V and J assigned. These tables miss some clones; where compared with another copy, unresolved V genes account for less than half of the shortfall, and the remainder is unexplained. The sample contains roughly 710,000 clones, 80% to 90% of them found a single time. The leading ten clones occupy roughly 0.01% of the sample. This sample also appeared in a second study, on human thymus T cells. Per that second paper: The donors were immunologically healthy infants in Finland who had open corrective cardiac surgery for congenital heart defects. Thymus tissue was obtained as surgical resects removed during corrective cardiac surgery. V and J gene segment usage appeared biased in both thymic and peripheral blood repertoires. According to the related research, thymic TCR repertoires were highly overlapping among unrelated individuals. TCR alpha and beta repertoires from fewer than ten infant thymus samples and a few related peripheral blood samples were characterized in the study. The infant donors were about 6 to 244 days old, and the cohort included five or six males and two females. After being mechanically released from the tissue, thymocytes were kept at -70 degrees C in pellets of about 8.5-32 million cells. A QIAsymphony instrument was used to extract genomic DNA from frozen cell pellets. TCRB and TCRAD loci were amplified from a standardized quantity of quality-controlled genomic DNA using the immunoSEQ multiplex PCR assay. The amplicons spanned the V(D)J region and were long enough to cover the CDR3 and allow V and J genes to be identified. Through the commercial immunoSEQ service, the amplicons were sequenced on an Illumina platform. Corrections for primer bias and sequencing errors followed previously described methods, while TCRAD and TCRB definitions were based on the IMGT database. The repertoires were analysed using immunoSEQ Analyzer 3.0 and VDJTools for basic statistics, V/J segment usage, diversity estimates, rarefaction and pairwise overlap. To estimate diversity, the Chao1, ChaoE, Efron-Thisted, Shannon and inverse Simpson indices were applied, and diversity was also estimated on datasets down-sampled to the smallest sample. Repertoire overlap was determined by strict matching of CDR3 nucleotide sequence, V gene and J gene, and Jaccard-based multidimensional scaling clustering was applied. Thymus samples yielded on average approximately 840,000 unique TCRB clonotypes, compared with 65,000 to 100,000 from blood samples.

Input material: thymocytes. The chain is encoded by TRBV6-1 joined to TRBJ1-2; TRBD1 is a possible D gene, resting on 6 matching bases. The source is a girl under three years old with a congenital heart defect. Donor details come from another sample of the same person, matched by shared clones. The CDR3 sequence is CASSRPGDGYYGYTF. The sequenced DNA: TGTGCCAGCAGTCGTCCAGGGGACGGATACTATGGCTACACCTTC.